This paragraph covers one TCR beta chain sequence. Its antigen target is currently unknown. Nothing much larger sits one base from this clone, and base qualities are not available. The sample originates from a study of memory CD4+ T cells and cytomegalovirus serostatus (dated by TCRdb to about 2019). Describing the broader study: The approximately 35 healthy Belgian adults in the cohort included 9 who were CMV seropositive and around 25 who were CMV seronegative. The study sequenced CD4+ memory TCRbeta repertoires of a Belgian cohort with known cytomegalovirus serostatus to replicate a published TCR-based CMV serostatus classifier.

A FACSAria II was used to sort memory CD4+ T cells, defined as single viable CD3+CD4+CD8-CD45RO+ cells. CMV serostatus was determined with a Roche Elecsys assay detecting serum IgG against CMV pp150, pp28, p38 and p52. After thawing, total CD4+ T cells were enriched by positive selection with CD4 magnetic microbeads. The samples came from a different study that was designed specifically to examine the CD4+ T cell memory repertoire. Following standard operating procedures, peripheral blood mononuclear cells were isolated and cryopreserved, while serum was kept at -80 degrees C. The staining relied on CD3-PerCP (BW264/56), CD4-APC (RPA-T4), CD45RO-PE (UCHT1) and CD8-Pacific Orange (3B5) antibodies, and Sytox blue was used to exclude non-viable cells. The Quick-DNA Microprep Kit was used to extract genomic DNA from the sorted cells. Amplification of TCRbeta DNA was done with the immunoSEQ hsTCRbeta kit, following the protocol from the manufacturer. An Illumina MiSeq instrument was used to sequence the TCRbeta libraries. On the authors' methods: Once out-of-frame sequences had been removed, a few million distinct TCRbeta sequences were left, which works out to an average of approximately 70,000 per individual. Each individual was scored by the count of about 150 previously reported CMV-associated TCRbeta sequences and the total productive distinct TCRbeta count. A beta-binomial model was reimplemented in Python, and random forests from scikit-learn, run with default parameters, were trained on data from the US cohort. Classifier performance on the Belgian cohort was summarized as median AUC with percentile confidence intervals calculated over 10,000 bootstrap iterations. As stored in TCRdb, this immuneACCESS dataset retains in-frame rearrangements with V and J assigned. A fraction of the clones does not appear; measured against another copy, unresolved V genes explain less than half of the discrepancy, and the remainder lacks a known reason. V and J calls plus clone size are reproduced from that table; the DNA served to infer D and trimming. Counted in this sample were fewer than 90,000 clones; about 78% of them appeared once. The ten most abundant clones make up 2.5% to 3% of the sample.

The paper as a whole reports these results and caveats: On the Belgian cohort, the classifier based on the original framework reached a median bootstrapped AUC of approximately 0.95, with a 95% CI of 0.76-1.00. Unlike the original study, which covered naive and memory CD4+ and CD8+ populations, the Belgian study sequenced only CD4+CD45RO+ memory cells. CMV serostatus prediction reached a median bootstrapped AUC of about 0.94 with the original framework and around 0.91 with a US-trained random forest. Among the approximately 160 previously reported CMV-associated TCRbeta sequences, roughly 68 showed up in the CD4+ memory repertoires, with each one found in between one and five individuals. The results were interpreted as suggesting that the CMV-associated TCR signature is mostly present in the CD4+ memory repertoire.

Trimming takes 8 bases from V and 1 base from J, and the germline ends sit 11 bases apart. The CDR3 starts with the cysteine, ends with the phenylalanine, and has 14 residues. Only the CDR3 part of the read is kept: 42 bases, read in frame from the first base. Taken from the germline V gene, the CDR1 and CDR2 loops are SNHLY and FYNNEI. The source material was memory CD4+ T cells from blood. This sequence uses TRBV2 and TRBJ2-2; TRBD1 is a possible D gene, resting on 5 matching bases. This sequence was found in an adult in good health and CMV-seropositive. The sequenced DNA is TGTGCCAGCCGTCGACAGAGGAACACCGGGGAGCTGTTTTTT. Translated, this is CASRRQRNTGELFF.